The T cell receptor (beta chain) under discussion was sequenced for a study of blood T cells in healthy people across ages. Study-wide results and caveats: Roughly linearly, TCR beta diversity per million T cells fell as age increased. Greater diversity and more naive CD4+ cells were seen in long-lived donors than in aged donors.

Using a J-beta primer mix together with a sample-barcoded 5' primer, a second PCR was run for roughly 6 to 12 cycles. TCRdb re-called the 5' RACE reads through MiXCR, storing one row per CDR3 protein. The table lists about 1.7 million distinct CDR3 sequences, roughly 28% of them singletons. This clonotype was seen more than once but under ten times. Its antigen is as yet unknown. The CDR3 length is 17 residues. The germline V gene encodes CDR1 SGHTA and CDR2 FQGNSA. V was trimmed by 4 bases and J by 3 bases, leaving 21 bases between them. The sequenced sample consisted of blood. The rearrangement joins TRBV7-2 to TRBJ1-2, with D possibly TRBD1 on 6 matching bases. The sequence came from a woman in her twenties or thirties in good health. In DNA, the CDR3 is TGTGCCAGCAGCTACCGTAGGGGGGCAGGGGCTCACTATGGCTACACCTTC. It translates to CASSYRRGAGAHYGYTF.